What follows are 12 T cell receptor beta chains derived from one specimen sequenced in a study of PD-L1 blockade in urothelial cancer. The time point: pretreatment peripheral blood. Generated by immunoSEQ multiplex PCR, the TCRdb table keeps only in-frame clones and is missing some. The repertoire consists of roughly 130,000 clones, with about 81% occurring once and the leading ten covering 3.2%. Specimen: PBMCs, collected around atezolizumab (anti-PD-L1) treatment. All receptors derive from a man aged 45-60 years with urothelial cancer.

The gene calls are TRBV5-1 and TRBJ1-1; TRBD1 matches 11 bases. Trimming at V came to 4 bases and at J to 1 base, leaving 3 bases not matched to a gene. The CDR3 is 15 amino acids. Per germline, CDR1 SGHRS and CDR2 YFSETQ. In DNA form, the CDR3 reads TGCGCCAGCAGCGGGGACAGGGGGTGGAACACTGAAGCTTTCTTT. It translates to CASSGDRGWNTEAFF.

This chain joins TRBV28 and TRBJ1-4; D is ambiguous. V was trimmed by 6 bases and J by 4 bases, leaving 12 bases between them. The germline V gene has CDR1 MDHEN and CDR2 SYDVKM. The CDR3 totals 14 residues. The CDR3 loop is CASSSPSINEKLFF. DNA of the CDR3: TGTGCCAGCAGCTCCCCCAGTATTAATGAAAAACTGTTTTTT.

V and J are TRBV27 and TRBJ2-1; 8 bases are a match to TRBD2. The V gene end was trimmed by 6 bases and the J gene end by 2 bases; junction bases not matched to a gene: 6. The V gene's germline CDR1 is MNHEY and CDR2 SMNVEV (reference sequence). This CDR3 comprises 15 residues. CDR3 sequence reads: CASSYSGTTYNEQFF. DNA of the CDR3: TGTGCCAGCAGCTATAGCGGGACGACCTACAATGAGCAGTTCTTC.

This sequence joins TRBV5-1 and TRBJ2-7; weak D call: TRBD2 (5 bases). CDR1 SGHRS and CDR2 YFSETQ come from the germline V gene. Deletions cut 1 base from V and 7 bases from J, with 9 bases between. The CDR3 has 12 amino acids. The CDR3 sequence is CASSLSGLEQYF. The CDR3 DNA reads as TGCGCCAGCAGCTTGAGCGGCTTGGAGCAGTACTTC.

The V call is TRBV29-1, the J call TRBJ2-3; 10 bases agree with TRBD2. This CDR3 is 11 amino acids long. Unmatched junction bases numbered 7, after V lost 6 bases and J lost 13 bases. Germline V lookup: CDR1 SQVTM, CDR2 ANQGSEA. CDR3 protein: CSVLTSGKEYF. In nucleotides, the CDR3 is TGCAGCGTGTTAACTAGCGGGAAGGAGTATTTT.

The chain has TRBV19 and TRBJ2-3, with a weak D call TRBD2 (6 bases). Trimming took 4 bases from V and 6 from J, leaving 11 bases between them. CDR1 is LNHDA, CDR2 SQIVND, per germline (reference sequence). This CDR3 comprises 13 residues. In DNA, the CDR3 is TGTGCCAGTAGTAGGGCGGGAACGGATACGCAGTATTTT. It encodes CASSRAGTDTQYF.

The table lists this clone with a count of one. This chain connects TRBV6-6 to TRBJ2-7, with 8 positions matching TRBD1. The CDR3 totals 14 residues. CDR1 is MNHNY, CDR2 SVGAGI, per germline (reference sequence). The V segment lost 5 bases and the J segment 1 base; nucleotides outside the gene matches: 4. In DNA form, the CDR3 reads TGTGCCAGCAGTAGTGGACAGGGTTCCTACGAGCAGTACTTC. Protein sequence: CASSSGQGSYEQYF.

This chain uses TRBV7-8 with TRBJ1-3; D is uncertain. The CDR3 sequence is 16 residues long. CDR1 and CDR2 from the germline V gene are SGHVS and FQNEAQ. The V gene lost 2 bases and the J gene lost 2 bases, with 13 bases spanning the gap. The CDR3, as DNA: TGTGCCAGCAGCTTAACCTTGAACATCCCTGGAAACACCATATATTTT. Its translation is CASSLTLNIPGNTIYF. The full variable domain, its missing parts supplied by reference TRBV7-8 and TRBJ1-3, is GAGVSQSPRYKVAKRGQDVALRCDPISGHVSLFWYQQALGQGPEFLTYFQNEAQLDKSGLPSDRFFAERPEGSVSTLKIQRTQQEDSAVYLCASSLTLNIPGNTIYFGEGSWLTVV.

The CDR3 nucleotides are TGTGCCAGCAGGGGGGGTGGTGAGCAGTTCTTC. It specifies CASRGGGEQFF. The chain links TRBV2 to TRBJ2-1, with D perhaps TRBD2 (6 bases). The germline V gene encodes CDR1 SNHLY and CDR2 FYNNEI. The ends were cut back, 6 bases at V and 9 bases at J, with 9 bases in the middle. The CDR3 totals 11 residues.

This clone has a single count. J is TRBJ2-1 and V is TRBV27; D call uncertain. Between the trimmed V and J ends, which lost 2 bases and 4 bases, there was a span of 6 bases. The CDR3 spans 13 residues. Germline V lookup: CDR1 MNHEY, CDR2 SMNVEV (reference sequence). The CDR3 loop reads CASSLGRYNEQFF. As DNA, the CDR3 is TGTGCCAGCAGTTTAGGCCGATACAATGAGCAGTTCTTC.

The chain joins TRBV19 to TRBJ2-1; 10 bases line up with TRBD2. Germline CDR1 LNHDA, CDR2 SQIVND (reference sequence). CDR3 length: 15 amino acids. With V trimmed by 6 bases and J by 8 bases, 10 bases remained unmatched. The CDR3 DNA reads TGTGCCAGTAGGACAATAGCGGGAGGAGGCCATGAGCAGTTCTTC. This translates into CASRTIAGGGHEQFF.

The CDR3 reads CASSSGGRSYEQYF. As DNA, the CDR3 is TGTGCCAGCAGTTCGGGGGGGCGATCCTACGAGCAGTACTTC. The chain combines TRBV6-5 with TRBJ2-7, with 8 bases identical to TRBD2. CDR1 MNHEY and CDR2 SVGAGI come from the germline V gene. With V trimmed by 4 bases and J by 1 base, 3 bases remained unmatched. The CDR3 has 14 amino acids.